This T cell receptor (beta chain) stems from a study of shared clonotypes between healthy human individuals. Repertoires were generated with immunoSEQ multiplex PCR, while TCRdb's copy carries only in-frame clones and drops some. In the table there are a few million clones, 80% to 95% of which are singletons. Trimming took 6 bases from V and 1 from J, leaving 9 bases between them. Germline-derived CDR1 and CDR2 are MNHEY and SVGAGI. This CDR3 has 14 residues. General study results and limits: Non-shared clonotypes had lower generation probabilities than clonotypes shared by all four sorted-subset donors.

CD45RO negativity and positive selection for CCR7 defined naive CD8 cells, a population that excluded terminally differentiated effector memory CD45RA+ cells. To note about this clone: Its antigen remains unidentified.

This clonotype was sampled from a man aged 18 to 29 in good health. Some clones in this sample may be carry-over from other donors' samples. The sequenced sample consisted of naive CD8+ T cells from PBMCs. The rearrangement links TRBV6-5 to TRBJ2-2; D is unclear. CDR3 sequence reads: CASSPYRNTGELFF. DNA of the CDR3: TGTGCCAGCAGCCCCTACAGGAACACCGGGGAGCTGTTTTTT.